This entry features one T cell receptor (beta chain) sequence. This PCR relied on a set of 60 Vbeta primers and 13 Jbeta primers. The repertoire was sequenced with immunoSEQ multiplex PCR; TCRdb's copy has only in-frame clones and lacks some. The table shows some 88,000 clones, with roughly 69% occurring only once. The sample belongs to a study of cytomegalovirus exposure and HLA in healthy donors. Trimming cost V 4 bases and J 0 bases, with 10 bases left between them. Per the germline V gene, CDR1 is SNHLY and CDR2 is FYNNEI. This CDR3 is built from 15 residues. The sequencing input was PBMCs. The V call is TRBV2, the J call TRBJ1-5; D remains ambiguous. This receptor was obtained from a woman aged 25-40 years in good health and CMV-seronegative. The CDR3 sequence: CASSGEEISNQPQHF. CDR3 DNA: TGTGCCAGCAGTGGGGAGGAGATTAGCAATCAGCCCCAGCATTTT.